The 9 T cell receptor beta chains given below trace back to one sample, sequenced in a study of T cell responses to AZD1222 COVID-19 vaccine. Produced via immunoSEQ multiplex PCR; TCRdb's table is partial and in-frame only. Among fewer than 130,000 clones listed, around nine tenths were seen once. Sample: peripheral blood, taken 28 days after the second AZD1222 dose. The receptors stem from an adult who received the AZD1222 COVID-19 vaccine.

The DNA for the CDR3 is TGCGCCAGCAGCCCAGACCCCGCGGGTGAACAGGGGTTTGGCTACACCTTC. It is translated as CASSPDPAGEQGFGYTF. The V call is TRBV5-1, the J call TRBJ1-2; TRBD1 matches at 7 bases. This CDR3 comprises 17 residues. The V segment lost 4 bases and the J segment 7 bases; nucleotides outside the gene matches: 19. Germline CDR1 reads SGHRS; CDR2 reads YFSETQ.

V is TRBV3-1 (or the pseudogene TRBV3-2) and J is TRBJ2-7, with D perhaps matching TRBD2 (6 bases). The CDR3 length is 13 residues. Trimming pared 2 bases from V and 5 bases from J, leaving 10 bases between. Germline V gene lookup returns CDR1 LGHDT and CDR2 YNNKEL (reference sequence). The CDR3 here is CASSQLSGDEQYF. The CDR3 DNA is TGTGCCAGCAGCCAACTCTCGGGGGACGAGCAGTACTTC.

The J gene is TRBJ2-1, the V gene TRBV10-3; 9 bases are shared with TRBD2. Trimming removed 4 bases from V and 5 bases from J; junction bases left unmatched: 6. The CDR3 sequence is 15 residues long. Germline assignment: CDR1 ENHRY and CDR2 SYGVKD. CDR3 nucleotide sequence: TGTGCCATCAGTGGCAGGACTAGCGCGGACAATGAGCAGTTCTTC. Its protein is CAISGRTSADNEQFF.

The V call is TRBV29-1, the J call TRBJ2-5, with D tentatively TRBD1 or TRBD2 (5 bases each). There are 15 residues in the CDR3. V lost 1 base, J lost 5 bases, and 17 bases lay in between. CDR1 is SQVTM and CDR2 is ANQGSEA in the germline V gene. In nucleotides, the CDR3 is TGCAGCGTTGAAGGTGGGACCGCGTCCCCGGAGACCCAGTACTTC. Its protein product is CSVEGGTASPETQYF.

This rearrangement joins TRBV27 to TRBJ2-7; the match to TRBD1 covers 7 bases. Germline CDR1 MNHEY, CDR2 SMNVEV (reference sequence). V lost 8 bases, J lost 2 bases, and 9 bases stayed unmatched. The length of the CDR3 is 14 residues. CDR3 amino acids: CASRRQGNTYEQYF. DNA of the CDR3: TGTGCCAGCCGAAGACAGGGCAATACCTACGAGCAGTACTTC.

The chain employs TRBV27 and TRBJ1-1; TRBD1 might be the D (5 bases). This CDR3 has 16 amino acids. CDR1 and CDR2 (germline): MNHEY, SMNVEV (reference sequence). V was shortened by 1 base and J by 0 bases, with 12 bases between the two germline ends. CDR3 in amino acids: CASSLYGGGMNTEAFF. DNA of the CDR3: TGTGCCAGCAGTTTATACGGGGGGGGGATGAACACTGAAGCTTTCTTT.

The chain combines TRBV12-3 or TRBV12-4 with TRBJ2-5; D gene uncertain. This CDR3 region has 12 residues. With 7 bases removed from V and 5 bases from J, the gap between germline ends came to 11 bases. The DNA of the CDR3 is TGTGCCAGCACCTTTGCTCGGGAGACCCAGTACTTC. Translation gives CASTFARETQYF.

The gene calls are TRBV6-2 or TRBV6-3 and TRBJ2-2; D unresolved. V lost 5 bases to trimming and J lost 1 base, with 11 bases between them. The CDR3 totals 15 residues. Germline V lookup: CDR1 MNHEY, CDR2 SVGEGT. The CDR3, as DNA: TGTGCCAGCAGTGCTGGAAGGGTGAACACCGGGGAGCTGTTTTTT. The encoded protein is CASSAGRVNTGELFF.

This chain connects TRBV23-1 to TRBJ1-3; a weak D match, TRBD1 (6 bases). TRBV23-1 is an open reading frame, and its role is uncertain. V shed 8 bases and J shed 0 bases, with 11 bases lying between them. CDR3 length: 14 amino acids. CDR3 nucleotide sequence: TGCGCCAGCCAAAGACAGGCCTCTGGAAACACCATATATTTT. This encodes CASQRQASGNTIYF.